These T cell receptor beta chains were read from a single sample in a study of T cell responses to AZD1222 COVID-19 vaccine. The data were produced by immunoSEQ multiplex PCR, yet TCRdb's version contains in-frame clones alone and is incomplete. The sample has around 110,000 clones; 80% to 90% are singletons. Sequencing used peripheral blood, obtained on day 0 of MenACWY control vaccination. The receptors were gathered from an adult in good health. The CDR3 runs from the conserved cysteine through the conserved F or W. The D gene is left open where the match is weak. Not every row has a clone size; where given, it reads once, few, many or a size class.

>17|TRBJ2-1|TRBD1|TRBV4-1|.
TGCGCCAGCAGCCAACCGGGTCCAGGGACAGGGAGGCTGTATTGGTTCTTC
CASSQPGPGTGRLYWFF
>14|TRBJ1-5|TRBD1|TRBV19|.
TGTGCCAGTAGTATAAGACAGGGCCCTCAGCCCCAGCATTTT
CASSIRQGPQPQHF
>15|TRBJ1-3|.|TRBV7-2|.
TGTGCCAGCAGCCCTCAAGGGACATCTGGAAACACCATATATTTT
CASSPQGTSGNTIYF
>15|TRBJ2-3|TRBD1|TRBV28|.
TGTGCCAGCACCGGGACAGGGCCTAGCACAGATACGCAGTATTTT
CASTGTGPSTDTQYF
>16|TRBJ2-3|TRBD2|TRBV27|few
TGTGCCAGCAGTTTACTCGGCGGGGGGCGCTTAGATACGCAGTATTTT
CASSLLGGGRLDTQYF
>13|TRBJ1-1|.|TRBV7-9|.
TGTGCCAGCAGCTTAGGGGGACACACTGAAGCTTTCTTT
CASSLGGHTEAFF
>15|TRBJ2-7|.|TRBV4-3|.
TGCGCCAGCAGTAGGGGGTCGGGGGAGACCTACGAGCAGTACTTC
CASSRGSGETYEQYF
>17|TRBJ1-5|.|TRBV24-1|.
TGTGCCACCAGTGATTCCCGACGGCCAAATAGCAATCAGCCCCAGCATTTT
CATSDSRRPNSNQPQHF
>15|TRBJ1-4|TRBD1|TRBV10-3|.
TGTGCCATCAGCCCCGGACAGGGGGCGCGAGAAAAACTGTTTTTT
CAISPGQGAREKLFF
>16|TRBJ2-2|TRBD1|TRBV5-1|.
TGCGCCAGCAGCTTCGTACGGACAGGGACCACCGGGGAGCTGTTTTTT
CASSFVRTGTTGELFF
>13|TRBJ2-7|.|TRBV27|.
TGTGCCAGCAGTTTCATAGATTCCTACGAGCAGTACTTC
CASSFIDSYEQYF
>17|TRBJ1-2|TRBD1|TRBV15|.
TGTGCCACCAGCAGAGGAGGGGACAGGGGGGTGAACTATGGCTACACCTTC
CATSRGGDRGVNYGYTF
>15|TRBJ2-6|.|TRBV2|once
TGTGCCAGCAGAGACGATAACTCTGGGGCCAACGTCCTGACTTTC
CASRDDNSGANVLTF
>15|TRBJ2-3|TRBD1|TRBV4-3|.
TGCGCCAGCAGCCTGGGACAGACTAGCACAGATACGCAGTATTTT
CASSLGQTSTDTQYF
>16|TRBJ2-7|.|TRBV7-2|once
TGTGCCAGCAGCCTGGGATCCAGGCTGGGCTCCTACGAGCAGTACTTC
CASSLGSRLGSYEQYF
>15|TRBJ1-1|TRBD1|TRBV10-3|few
TGTGCCATCAGTGAACAGGGACAGTCGAACACTGAAGCTTTCTTT
CAISEQGQSNTEAFF
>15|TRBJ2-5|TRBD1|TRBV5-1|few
TGCGCCAGCAGCTCCACAACAGGGGTTCAAGAGACCCAGTACTTC
CASSSTTGVQETQYF
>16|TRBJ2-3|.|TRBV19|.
TGTGCCAGTAGTATGAGGGCTAGCGCGGGCACAGATACGCAGTATTTT
CASSMRASAGTDTQYF
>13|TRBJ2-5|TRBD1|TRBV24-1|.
TGTGCCACCAGTCCAGGGGGCTTGGAGACCCAGTACTTC
CATSPGGLETQYF
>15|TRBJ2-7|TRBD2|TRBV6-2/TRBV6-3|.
TGTGCCAGCAGCCGGACTAGCGGGGGAGCCTACGAGCAGTACTTC
CASSRTSGGAYEQYF
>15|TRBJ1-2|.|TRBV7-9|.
TGTGCCAGCAGCCCTGTCGCGGGGAGAGAAGTTGGCTACACCTTC
CASSPVAGREVGYTF
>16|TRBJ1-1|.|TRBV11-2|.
TGTGCCAGCAGCTTAGTCTTAGGGGAGAAGAACACTGAAGCTTTCTTT
CASSLVLGEKNTEAFF
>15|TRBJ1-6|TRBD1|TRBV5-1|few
TGCGCCAGCAGCTTGGAGACAGGGGGTCGTTCACCCCTCCACTTT
CASSLETGGRSPLHF
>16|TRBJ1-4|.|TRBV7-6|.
TGTGCCAGCAGCTTAGATGGACATCTGAATAATGAAAAACTGTTTTTT
CASSLDGHLNNEKLFF
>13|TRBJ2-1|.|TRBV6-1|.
TGTGCCAGCAGTGAAGTCAGGGTAACGGAGCAGTTCTTC
CASSEVRVTEQFF
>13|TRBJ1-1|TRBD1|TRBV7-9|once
TGTGCCAGCAGCTCCCGGGACAGCCTTGAAGCTTTCTTT
CASSSRDSLEAFF
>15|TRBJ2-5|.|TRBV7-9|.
TGTGCCAGCAGCTTAGACGCAGGGACTCAAGAGACCCAGTACTTC
CASSLDAGTQETQYF
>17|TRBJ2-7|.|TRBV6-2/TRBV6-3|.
TGTGCCAGCAGTTACCTCGGGTGGGGGGACAACACCTACGAGCAGTACTTC
CASSYLGWGDNTYEQYF
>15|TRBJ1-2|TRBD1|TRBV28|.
TGTGCCAGCAGTTTATCCAGACAGGGAGGCTATGGCTACACCTTC
CASSLSRQGGYGYTF
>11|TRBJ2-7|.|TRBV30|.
TGTGCCTGGAGTCCGGCCAGCGTGCAGTACTTC
CAWSPASVQYF
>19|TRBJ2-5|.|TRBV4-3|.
TGCGCCAGCAGCCAAGATCTAGTTGGCACGGGGGACAGTGTTGGGACCCAGTACTTC
CASSQDLVGTGDSVGTQYF
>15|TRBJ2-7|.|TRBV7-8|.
TGTGCCAGCAGCCGAGTCCCGGGGGCCCGAGGCGAGCAGTACTTC
CASSRVPGARGEQYF
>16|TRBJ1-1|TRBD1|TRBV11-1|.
TGTGCCAGCAGCTTCCGACAGGGCACCATGAACACTGAAGCTTTCTTT
CASSFRQGTMNTEAFF
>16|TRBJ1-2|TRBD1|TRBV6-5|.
TGTGCCAGCAGTTACTCGCCGGGACAGGGAGGCTATGGCTACACCTTC
CASSYSPGQGGYGYTF
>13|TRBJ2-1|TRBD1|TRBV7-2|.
TGTGCCAGCAGCTTCAGACAGGGTCTGGAGCAGTTCTTC
CASSFRQGLEQFF
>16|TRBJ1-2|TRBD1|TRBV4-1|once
TGCGCCAGCAGCCAGGAACGTCGACAGGGGGCAGGAGGCTACACCTTC
CASSQERRQGAGGYTF
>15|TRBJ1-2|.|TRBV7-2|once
TGTGCCAGCAGCTCAAAGGGGTCAGGGGCTAAAGGCTACACCTTC
CASSSKGSGAKGYTF
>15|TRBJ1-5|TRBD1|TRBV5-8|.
TGTGCCAGCAGCTTGGGTACAGGGGGTTATCAGCCCCAGCATTTT
CASSLGTGGYQPQHF
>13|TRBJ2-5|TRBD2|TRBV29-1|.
TGCAGCGTTTGGGCGGGGGTAATAGAGACCCAGTACTTC
CSVWAGVIETQYF
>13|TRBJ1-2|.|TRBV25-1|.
TGTGCCAGCAGTTCCCTCCCCCTCTATGGCTACACCTTC
CASSSLPLYGYTF
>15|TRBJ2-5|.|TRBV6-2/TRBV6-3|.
TGTGCCAGCAGCCGAACCGGAGGGTCCCAAGAGACCCAGTACTTC
CASSRTGGSQETQYF
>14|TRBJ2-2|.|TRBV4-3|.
TGCGCCAGCAGCCAAGAGCGGGCCACCGGGGAGCTGTTTTTT
CASSQERATGELFF
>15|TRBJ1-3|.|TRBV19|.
TGTGCCAGTAGTTGGGAGACGGCCTCTGGAAACACCATATATTTT
CASSWETASGNTIYF
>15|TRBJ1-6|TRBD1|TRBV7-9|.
TGTGCCAGCAGCTCCCGACAGGGGTCCAATTCACCCCTCCACTTT
CASSSRQGSNSPLHF
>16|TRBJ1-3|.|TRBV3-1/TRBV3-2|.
TGTGCCAGCAGCCTTAGGGGTCTATCTCCTGGAAACACCATATATTTT
CASSLRGLSPGNTIYF
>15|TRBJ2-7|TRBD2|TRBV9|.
TGTGCCAGCAGCGCCTCCGGGACTACGTCCTACGAGCAGTACTTC
CASSASGTTSYEQYF
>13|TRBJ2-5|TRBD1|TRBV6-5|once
TGTGCCAGCAGCCCCGGGACAGAAGAGACCCAGTACTTC
CASSPGTEETQYF
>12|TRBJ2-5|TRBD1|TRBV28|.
TGTGCCAGCAGTACACTAGGACAGGGAATTTACTTC
CASSTLGQGIYF
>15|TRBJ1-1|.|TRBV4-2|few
TGTGCCAGCAGCCACGACGGACGCAGGGAGACTGAAGCTTTCTTT
CASSHDGRRETEAFF
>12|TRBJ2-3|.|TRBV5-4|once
TGTGCCAGCAGCTTGGTAACAGATACGCAGTATTTT
CASSLVTDTQYF
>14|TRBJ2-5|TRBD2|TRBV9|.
TGTGCCAGCAGCCCTCTAGCGGGAAGAGAGACCCAGTACTTC
CASSPLAGRETQYF
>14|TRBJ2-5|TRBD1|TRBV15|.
TGTGCCACCAGCAGAGTGGGACAGCAAGAGACCCAGTACTTC
CATSRVGQQETQYF
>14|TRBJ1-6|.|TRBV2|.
TGTGCCAGCAGTGAAGAGGGGTGGAATTCACCCCTCCACTTT
CASSEEGWNSPLHF
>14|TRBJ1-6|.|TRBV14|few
TGTGCCAGCACCCTAGGATGGAGGGATTCACCCCTCCACTTT
CASTLGWRDSPLHF
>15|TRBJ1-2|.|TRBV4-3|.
TGCGCCAGCAGCCCCGGGACTTCGGGGTACTATGGCTACACCTTC
CASSPGTSGYYGYTF